This entry lists 27 T cell receptor beta chains sequenced from one sample in a study of PD-1 blockade in classical Hodgkin lymphoma. Brentuximab vedotin exposure varied, and every patient relapsed after autologous stem cell transplantation. Clones were read by immunoSEQ multiplex PCR, and TCRdb kept only the in-frame ones, dropping some. Here the sample spans approximately 14,000 clones, about four fifths being singletons. The starting material was peripheral blood mononuclear cells (PBMCs), obtained at baseline. Source of these receptors: a human donor with classical Hodgkin lymphoma.

The chain is built from TRBV28 and TRBJ1-2, with 11 bases matching TRBD1. Germline V lookup: CDR1 MDHEN, CDR2 SYDVKM. V was pared by 3 bases and J by 8 bases, with 5 bases of the junction left unmatched. CDR3 length equals 14 residues. CDR3 sequence (DNA): TGTGCCAGCAGTTTGGCAGGGACAGGGGGGGGCTACACCTTC. Translated, it gives CASSLAGTGGGYTF.

V gene TRBV2 combines with J gene TRBJ1-5; 7 nucleotides line up with TRBD1. The germline V gene has CDR1 SNHLY and CDR2 FYNNEI. Losses at the gene ends were 7 bases for V and 3 bases for J; bases not matched to a gene: 9. The CDR3 contains 15 residues. CDR3: CASTIGQVHNQPQHF. The CDR3 region has the DNA TGTGCCAGCACTATAGGACAGGTCCACAATCAGCCCCAGCATTTT.

The rearrangement uses TRBV10-3 and TRBJ1-2; 7 bases align to TRBD1. CDR1 and CDR2 from the germline V gene are ENHRY and SYGVKD. V dropped 5 bases and J dropped 10; count of bases not matched to a gene: 13. This CDR3 comprises 14 residues. In DNA form, the CDR3 reads TGTGCCATCAGTCCGGGACAGTTGACTTTTGACTACACCTTC. As protein: CAISPGQLTFDYTF.

In DNA form, the CDR3 reads TGTGCCAGTAGTGCCATAGCGGGAGCGACCGGGGAGCTGTTTTTT. Its translation is CASSAIAGATGELFF. The rearrangement links TRBV19 to TRBJ2-2; 9 bases fit TRBD2. The trim removed 5 bases at V and 5 bases at J, leaving 6 bases unmatched. The CDR3 sequence is 15 residues long. Germline CDR1 and CDR2: LNHDA and SQIVND (reference sequence).

In this sample, this clone is medium-sized (0.01 to 0.1%). The rearrangement links TRBV30 to TRBJ1-5; D remains ambiguous. Germline CDR1 is GTSNPN and CDR2 is SVGIG (reference sequence). The CDR3 contains 14 residues. Deletions cut 1 base from V and 0 bases from J, with 7 bases between. CDR3 nucleotide sequence: TGTGCCTGGAGTGAGGACCCTAGCAATCAGCCCCAGCATTTT. Its translation is CAWSEDPSNQPQHF.

The rearrangement uses TRBV7-9 and TRBJ2-1; 9 nucleotides match TRBD1. CDR1 and CDR2 from the germline V gene are SEHNR and FQNEAQ (reference sequence). V was clipped by 5 bases and J by 9 bases; unmatched bases: 17. The CDR3 contains 17 residues. CDR3 DNA: TGTGCCAGCAGCGGACGAATGGGACAGGGTGTTTTGAGTGAGCAGTTCTTC. Translating gives CASSGRMGQGVLSEQFF.

The chain recombines TRBV18 with TRBJ2-1, with 8 positions matching TRBD2. Germline trimming cut 6 bases from V and 8 bases from J; bases unmatched to any gene: 9. The CDR3 spans 14 residues. Per the germline V gene, CDR1 is KGHSH and CDR2 is LQKENI. This CDR3 reads CASSPGTRDDEQFF. DNA for the CDR3: TGTGCCAGCTCCCCAGGGACTAGAGACGATGAGCAGTTCTTC.

The chain links TRBV28 to TRBJ2-3, with D maybe TRBD2 (6 bases). There are 14 residues in the CDR3. V shed 4 bases and J shed 1 base, with 9 bases lying between them. Per germline, CDR1 MDHEN and CDR2 SYDVKM. CDR3 residues: CASSSPGGTDTQYF. The DNA of the CDR3 is TGTGCCAGCAGTTCCCCGGGGGGCACAGATACGCAGTATTTT.

The chain joins TRBV27 to TRBJ1-6; 7 nucleotides align to TRBD1. The CDR3 is 16 amino acids. Germline V CDR1 and CDR2: MNHEY, SMNVEV (reference sequence). The V segment lost 1 base and the J segment 2 bases; nucleotides outside the gene matches: 2. DNA for the CDR3: TGTGCCAGCAGTTTATTTGGGACAGCCTATAATTCACCCCTCCACTTT. It is translated as CASSLFGTAYNSPLHF.

This chain joins TRBV5-4 and TRBJ2-7; maybe TRBD2 (7 bases). CDR3 length: 15 amino acids. Germline lookup yields CDR1 SGHNT and CDR2 YYREEE (reference sequence). V lost 5 bases and J 0 bases, leaving 15 bases between the germline ends. The CDR3 DNA follows: TGTGCCAGCAGTGGGAGGGGGGGGTACTCCTACGAGCAGTACTTC. It codes for CASSGRGGYSYEQYF.

This clone was seen more than once but under ten times. One junction end does not reproduce the germline sequence, and a read error may be involved. The gene calls are TRBV27 and TRBJ2-2, with 8 bases fitting TRBD1. Germline V gene sequence: CDR1 MNHEY, CDR2 SMNVEV (reference sequence). The CDR3 loop spans 15 amino acids. The CDR3 reads CASSPRTGNSGELFF. The CDR3, as DNA: TGTGCCAGCAGTCCAAGGACAGGGAACTCCGGGGAGCTGTTTTTT.

This chain uses TRBV5-1 with TRBJ2-5, with 8 bases matching TRBD1. This CDR3 spans 16 amino acids. V lost 0 bases, J lost 5 bases, and 9 bases stayed unmatched. Germline CDR1 SGHRS, CDR2 YFSETQ. CDR3 coding DNA: TGCGCCAGCAGCTTGGGGGGACAGGAGGCCAAGGAGACCCAGTACTTC. It yields the protein CASSLGGQEAKETQYF.

The rearrangement links TRBV5-4 to TRBJ2-3, with D possibly TRBD1 on 6 matching bases. Trimming took 4 bases from V and 0 from J, leaving 9 bases between them. CDR3 size: 14 residues. Germline CDR1 is SGHNT and CDR2 is YYREEE (reference sequence). The CDR3 here is CASSLQGSTDTQYF. The CDR3 nucleotides read TGTGCCAGCAGCCTACAGGGTAGCACAGATACGCAGTATTTT.

This clone was detected a few times. V is TRBV2 and J is TRBJ2-1, with D perhaps matching TRBD1 (6 bases). The ends were cut back, 4 bases at V and 10 bases at J, with 20 bases in the middle. This CDR3 region has 15 residues. CDR1 and CDR2 (germline): SNHLY, FYNNEI. The CDR3 nucleotides read TGTGCCAGCAGTGCACACATAACCGGGACACCAGAGCAGTTCTTC. This gives the protein CASSAHITGTPEQFF.

The CDR3 bases are TGTGCCAGCAGCGCGAACACCGGGGAGCTGTTTTTT. It yields the protein CASSANTGELFF. V and J are TRBV9 and TRBJ2-2; no clear D gene. Per germline, CDR1 SGDLS and CDR2 YYNGEE. Trimming removed 3 bases from V and 0 bases from J, with 0 bases in between. This CDR3 is 12 amino acids long.

The chain combines TRBV20-1 with TRBJ1-2; perhaps TRBD1 as D (5 bases). Germline CDR1 and CDR2: DFQATT and SNEGSKA (reference sequence). The CDR3 has 10 amino acids. The CDR3 reads CRVGGYGYTF. CDR3 coding DNA: TGCAGGGTGGGGGGCTATGGCTACACCTTC.

This clone was seen more than once but under ten times. The chain joins TRBV4-1 to TRBJ1-4; TRBD1 aligns across 11 bases. The CDR3 extends over 19 amino acids. Germline CDR1 is MGHRA and CDR2 is YSYEKL. J lost 8 bases, V lost 4 bases, and 18 bases had no gene match. CDR3 protein: CASSPLTWTGGAIEEKLFF. In DNA, the CDR3 is TGCGCCAGCAGCCCTTTGACTTGGACAGGGGGCGCAATTGAAGAAAAACTGTTTTTT.

The chain carries TRBV19 and TRBJ1-5; TRBD1 matches 8 bases. CDR1 is LNHDA, CDR2 SQIVND, per germline (reference sequence). The trim removed 4 bases at V and 6 bases at J, leaving 11 bases unmatched. This CDR3 has 16 residues. This CDR3 is CASSSRGRGNSQPQHF. CDR3 DNA: TGTGCCAGTAGTAGCAGGGGGCGCGGAAATAGTCAGCCCCAGCATTTT.

In regard to this clone: At one boundary the junction diverges from the germline segment, which might be a read error. Different DNA sequences within this sample yield the same CDR3. This sequence joins TRBV6-1 and TRBJ1-2; 7 bases line up with TRBD1. This CDR3 spans 13 amino acids. CDR1 is MNHNS and CDR2 is SASEGT in the germline V gene. In DNA, the CDR3 is TGTGCCAGCAGTGAAGGGACAGGCTATGGCTACACTTTC. It codes for CASSEGTGYGYTF.

The chain is built from TRBV18 and TRBJ2-7; the D call may be TRBD1 or TRBD2 (5 bases each). CDR3 length equals 14 residues. Trimming left V 4 bases short and J 0 bases short, with 10 bases between. The germline CDR1 and CDR2 sequences are KGHSH and LQKENI. In nucleotides, the CDR3 is TGTGCCAGCTCACTTTCCGGGACCTCCTACGAGCAGTACTTC. Its protein is CASSLSGTSYEQYF. Supplemented by reference TRBV18 and TRBJ2-7, the full variable domain reads NAGVMQNPRHLVRRRGQEARLRCSPMKGHSHVYWYRQLPEEGLKFMVYLQKENIIDESGMPKERFSAEFPKEGPSILRIQQVVRGDSAAYFCASSLSGTSYEQYFGPGTRLTVT.

The gene calls are TRBV6-4 and TRBJ2-3; 10 bases agree with TRBD2. Germline loops: CDR1 MRHNA, CDR2 SNTAGT. The V segment lost 6 bases and the J segment 2 bases; nucleotides outside the gene matches: 5. This CDR3 has 15 amino acids. CDR3 region: CASSGTSAPTDTQYF. The CDR3 nucleotides read TGTGCCAGCAGCGGGACTAGCGCCCCCACAGATACGCAGTATTTT.

The rearrangement joins TRBV29-1 to TRBJ1-1; D remains unclear. The V end lost 3 bases, the J end lost 3 bases, and 17 bases lay between the germline ends. This CDR3 is built from 15 residues. CDR1 and CDR2 (germline): SQVTM, ANQGSEA. This CDR3 is CSVDGLGDTDTEAFF. CDR3 coding DNA: TGCAGCGTTGACGGGTTGGGCGATACCGACACTGAAGCTTTCTTT.

V gene TRBV5-1 combines with J gene TRBJ2-3; D gene ambiguous. This CDR3 comprises 13 residues. The V and J ends lost 2 bases and 2 bases respectively, with 6 bases between them. CDR1 and CDR2 from the germline V gene are SGHRS and YFSETQ. CDR3 sequence: CASSFRATDTQYF. The CDR3 nucleotides are TGCGCCAGCAGCTTTCGTGCCACAGATACGCAGTATTTT. The whole variable domain, filled in from reference TRBV5-1 and TRBJ2-3, reads KAGVTQTPRYLIKTRGQQVTLSCSPISGHRSVSWYQQTPGQGLQFLFEYFSETQRNKGNFPGRFSGRQFSNSRSEMNVSTLELGDSALYLCASSFRATDTQYFGPGTRLTVL.

CDR3 region: CASSVGGGGVGGYTF. The CDR3 DNA reads as TGTGCCAGCAGCGTAGGAGGAGGGGGCGTGGGAGGCTACACCTTC. The V call is TRBV9, the J call TRBJ1-2; 7 nucleotides agree with TRBD1. Germline lookup yields CDR1 SGDLS and CDR2 YYNGEE. The CDR3 contains 15 residues. The J segment lost 8 bases and the V segment lost 0 bases, leaving 10 bases of the junction unmatched. The full variable domain, rest sourced from reference TRBV9 and TRBJ1-2, is DSGVTQTPKHLITATGQRVTLRCSPRSGDLSVYWYQQSLDQGLQFLIQYYNGEERAKGNILERFSAQQFPDLHSELNLSSLELGDSALYFCASSVGGGGVGGYTFGSGTRLTVV.

This clone was observed a few times. The chain couples TRBV7-9 to TRBJ1-3; D may be TRBD1 (6 bases). Looked up from germline, CDR1 is SEHNR and CDR2 is FQNEAQ (reference sequence). The ends were cut back, 9 bases at V and 7 bases at J, with 16 bases in the middle. The CDR3 loop spans 13 amino acids. The chain's CDR3 is CARGPDSSNTIYF. The CDR3 nucleotides read TGTGCCAGGGGTCCGGACAGTTCCAACACCATATATTTT.

J is TRBJ1-2 and V is TRBV10-3, with unresolved D. The germline V gene has CDR1 ENHRY and CDR2 SYGVKD. The CDR3 is 13 amino acids. V was shortened by 7 bases and J by 7 bases, with 16 bases between the two germline ends. The CDR3 protein is CAINGGSSGGYTF. CDR3 nucleotide sequence: TGTGCCATCAATGGAGGATCGTCGGGTGGCTACACCTTC.

The V call is TRBV28, the J call TRBJ1-1; perhaps TRBD1 as D (5 bases). The V gene's germline CDR1 is MDHEN and CDR2 SYDVKM. Trimming stripped 4 bases from V and 1 base from J, with 13 bases between. The CDR3 totals 15 residues. CDR3 region: CASSSPGTGNTEAFF. Written as DNA, the CDR3 is TGTGCCAGCAGTTCTCCAGGGACGGGGAACACTGAAGCTTTCTTT.